Below, 15 T cell receptor beta chains from the same sample are listed, as sequenced in a study of blood T cell repertoires in COVID-19. The data were produced by immunoSEQ multiplex PCR, yet TCRdb's version contains in-frame clones alone and is incomplete. The sample carries 150,000 or so clones, around 83% recorded once. The sequenced sample was PBMCs or T cells enriched from blood (not recorded which). The receptors stem from a woman aged 45 to 65 in a cohort exposed to, infected with or recovered from COVID-19 (not recorded which).

The chain links TRBV7-3 to TRBJ2-2; perhaps TRBD2 as D (5 bases). The CDR3 spans 16 residues. The germline V gene encodes CDR1 SGHTA and CDR2 FQGTGA. V lost 5 bases to trimming and J lost 0 bases, with 13 bases between them. CDR3 coding DNA: TGTGCCAGCAGCCCGATAGCGTCGTCGAACACCGGGGAGCTGTTTTTT. It encodes CASSPIASSNTGELFF. Full variable domain (remainder filled in from reference TRBV7-3 and TRBJ2-2): GAGVSQTPSNKVTEKGKYVELRCDPISGHTALYWYRQSLGQGPEFLIYFQGTGAADDSGLPNDRFFAVRPEGSVSTLKIQRTERGDSAVYLCASSPIASSNTGELFFGEGSRLTVL.

The genes are TRBV6-1 and TRBJ1-6, with D perhaps TRBD1 (5 bases). Germline V gives CDR1 MNHNS, CDR2 SASEGT. The CDR3 loop spans 17 amino acids. Trimming stripped 0 bases from V and 4 bases from J, with 13 bases between. CDR3 amino acids: CASSEAGRVRYNSPLHF. DNA for the CDR3: TGTGCCAGCAGTGAAGCGGGCAGGGTAAGGTATAATTCACCCCTCCACTTT.

The chain combines TRBV27 with TRBJ2-1; a weak D match, TRBD2 (6 bases). V was pared by 2 bases and J by 8 bases, with 10 bases between. Germline CDR1 MNHEY, CDR2 SMNVEV (reference sequence). CDR3 length: 13 residues. The CDR3 coding sequence is TGTGCCAGCAGTTTAGCTAGCGCTCATGAGCAGTTCTTC. Its protein product is CASSLASAHEQFF.

This chain connects TRBV9 to TRBJ2-5; possible D gene TRBD2, 5 bases. V gave up 3 bases and J gave up 1 base, with 10 bases separating them. This CDR3 comprises 14 residues. Germline CDR1 is SGDLS and CDR2 is YYNGEE. The CDR3 loop is CASSGGGPQETQYF. CDR3 nucleotide sequence: TGTGCCAGCAGCGGAGGCGGGCCCCAAGAGACCCAGTACTTC.

The rearrangement joins TRBV28 to TRBJ1-2; D might be TRBD1 (5 bases). This CDR3 spans 15 amino acids. Germline V gives CDR1 MDHEN, CDR2 SYDVKM. The V end lost 3 bases, the J end lost 1 base, and 12 bases lay between the germline ends. The CDR3 region has the DNA TGTGCCAGCAGTTTCAGGGCAGGGAATAACTATGGCTACACCTTC. This translates into CASSFRAGNNYGYTF.

V and J are TRBV5-4 and TRBJ1-1; 11 bases are shared with TRBD1. Per the germline V gene, CDR1 is SGHNT and CDR2 is YYREEE (reference sequence). Trimming took 4 bases from V and 1 from J; bases not matched to a gene: 9. The CDR3 has 17 amino acids. CDR3 sequence (DNA): TGTGCCAGCAGCACCGGACAGGGGGCCCCTTGGAACACTGAAGCTTTCTTT. This gives the protein CASSTGQGAPWNTEAFF.

The sample holds a few counts of this clone. The chain combines TRBV28 with TRBJ2-3, with TRBD2 matching over 7 bases. CDR1 is MDHEN, CDR2 SYDVKM, per germline. Germline trimming cut 4 bases from V and 2 bases from J; bases unmatched to any gene: 6. This CDR3 has 15 residues. CDR3: CASSSSGAHTDTQYF. CDR3 nucleotides: TGTGCCAGCAGTTCCAGCGGGGCTCACACAGATACGCAGTATTTT. The whole variable domain, remainder taken from reference TRBV28 and TRBJ2-3, is DVKVTQSSRYLVKRTGEKVFLECVQDMDHENMFWYRQDPGLGLRLIYFSYDVKMKEKGDIPEGYSVSREKKERFSLILESASTNQTSMYLCASSSSGAHTDTQYFGPGTRLTVL.

This clone was counted ten times or more. This chain uses TRBV7-3 with TRBJ2-1, with 11 bases that match TRBD2. CDR1 and CDR2 (germline): SGHTA, FQGTGA. J gave up 2 bases and V 4 bases, and 7 bases lay outside the gene matches. The CDR3 spans 17 residues. The CDR3 DNA reads TGTGCCAGCAGCTATCGGACTAGCGGGTTAACCTACAATGAGCAGTTCTTC. The encoded protein is CASSYRTSGLTYNEQFF.

The rearrangement links TRBV28 to TRBJ1-6; no clear D. Germline V gene sequence: CDR1 MDHEN, CDR2 SYDVKM. Trimming took 7 bases from V and 3 from J, leaving 13 bases between them. The CDR3 runs to 15 residues. Here the CDR3 reads CASNSGSGYNSPLHF. In DNA form, the CDR3 reads TGTGCCAGCAACTCAGGTAGCGGCTATAATTCACCCCTCCACTTT.

The chain has TRBV11-2 and TRBJ2-7; TRBD1 agrees at 8 bases. CDR3 length: 16 amino acids. V was clipped by 0 bases and J by 6 bases; unmatched bases: 10. Germline-derived CDR1 and CDR2 are SGHAT and FQNNGV. The CDR3 DNA is TGTGCCAGCAGCTTAGATCGGGCAGGGGGCGGGATCGAGCAGTACTTC. This encodes CASSLDRAGGGIEQYF.

V and J are TRBV2 and TRBJ1-5; tentative D call: TRBD1 (6 bases). In germline, CDR1 is SNHLY, CDR2 FYNNEI. V gave up 5 bases and J gave up 4 bases, with 12 bases separating them. The CDR3 runs 14 residues. Written as DNA, the CDR3 is TGTGCCAGCAGTCTAGGGGACATAAATCAGCCCCAGCATTTT. Protein product: CASSLGDINQPQHF.

The V call is TRBV29-1, the J call TRBJ2-2; D tentatively fits TRBD1 or TRBD2 (5 bases each). Germline CDR1 SQVTM, CDR2 ANQGSEA. Trimming removed 7 bases at V and 4 bases at J, with 19 bases between. The CDR3 sequence is 15 residues long. DNA of the CDR3: TGCAGCGGGGGACCGGCCCAAGGGAGCACCGGGGAGCTGTTTTTT. Protein sequence: CSGGPAQGSTGELFF.

The chain has TRBV19 and TRBJ1-5, with a weak D call TRBD1 (5 bases). Germline values: CDR1 LNHDA, CDR2 SQIVND (reference sequence). The V and J ends lost 11 bases and 0 bases respectively, with 20 bases between them. The CDR3 runs 16 residues. CDR3 amino acids: CAHSDVRGYSNQPQHF. CDR3 DNA: TGTGCCCATTCAGACGTTAGGGGATATAGCAATCAGCCCCAGCATTTT.

The chain links TRBV5-1 to TRBJ2-2; 12 nucleotides line up with TRBD1. The germline V gene encodes CDR1 SGHRS and CDR2 YFSETQ. Trimming at V came to 4 bases and at J to 7 bases, leaving 8 bases not matched to a gene. CDR3 length equals 16 residues. The CDR3 nucleotides are TGCGCCAGCAGCCCAGGGACAGGGGGCATGGTCGGGGAGCTGTTTTTT. Translation: CASSPGTGGMVGELFF.

The chain combines TRBV11-2 with TRBJ2-3; D perhaps matches TRBD2 (6 bases). The V end was cut by 3 bases, the J end by 0 bases, with 19 bases between. The CDR3 is made up of 18 amino acids. Germline CDR1 reads SGHAT; CDR2 reads FQNNGV. The CDR3 protein is CASSFRGAFISSTDTQYF. For the CDR3, the DNA is TGTGCCAGCAGCTTTCGCGGGGCCTTTATTTCTAGCACAGATACGCAGTATTTT.